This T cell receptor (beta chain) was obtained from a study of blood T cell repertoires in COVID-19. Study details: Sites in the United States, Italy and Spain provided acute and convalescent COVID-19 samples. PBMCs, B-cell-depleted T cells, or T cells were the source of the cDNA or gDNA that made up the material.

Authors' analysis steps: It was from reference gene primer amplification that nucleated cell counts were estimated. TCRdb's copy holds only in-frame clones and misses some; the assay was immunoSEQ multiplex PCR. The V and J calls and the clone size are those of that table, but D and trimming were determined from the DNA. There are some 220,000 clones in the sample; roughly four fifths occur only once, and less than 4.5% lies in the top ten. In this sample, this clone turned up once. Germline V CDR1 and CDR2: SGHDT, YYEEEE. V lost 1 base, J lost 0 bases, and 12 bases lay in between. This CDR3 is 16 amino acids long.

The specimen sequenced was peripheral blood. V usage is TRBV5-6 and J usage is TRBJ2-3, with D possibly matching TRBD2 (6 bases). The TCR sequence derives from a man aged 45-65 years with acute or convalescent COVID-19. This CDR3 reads CASSLLSGASTDTQYF. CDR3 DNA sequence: TGTGCCAGCAGCTTGCTTAGCGGCGCTAGCACAGATACGCAGTATTTT. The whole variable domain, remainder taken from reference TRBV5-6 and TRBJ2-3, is DAGVTQSPTHLIKTRGQQVTLRCSPKSGHDTVSWYQQALGQGPQFIFQYYEEEERQRGNFPDRFSGHQFPNYSSELNVNALLLGDSALYLCASSLLSGASTDTQYFGPGTRLTVL.